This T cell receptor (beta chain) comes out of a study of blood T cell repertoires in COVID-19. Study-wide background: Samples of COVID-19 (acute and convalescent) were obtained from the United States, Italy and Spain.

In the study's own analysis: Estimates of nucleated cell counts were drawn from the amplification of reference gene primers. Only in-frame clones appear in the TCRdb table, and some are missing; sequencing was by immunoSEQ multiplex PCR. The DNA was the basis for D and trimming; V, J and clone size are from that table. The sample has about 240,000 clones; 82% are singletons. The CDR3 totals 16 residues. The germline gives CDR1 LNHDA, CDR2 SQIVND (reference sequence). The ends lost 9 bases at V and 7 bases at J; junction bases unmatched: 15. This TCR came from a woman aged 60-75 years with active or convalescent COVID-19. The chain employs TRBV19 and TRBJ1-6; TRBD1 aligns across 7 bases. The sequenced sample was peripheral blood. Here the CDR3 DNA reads TGTGCCAGCCTAATACAAGCGACAGGGTCCAATTCACCCCTCCACTTT. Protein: CASLIQATGSNSPLHF.